This TCR beta chain was retrieved from a study of radiation and T cells in renal cell carcinoma. TCRdb's table, derived via immunoSEQ multiplex PCR, lists solely in-frame clones and lacks some. Among around 74,000 clones, roughly 80% were seen once, and the ten largest hold about 2.5%. Documented time point: blood 4 weeks post-SBRT, at nephrectomy. Treatment given: 15 Gy SBRT to primary tumor, nephrectomy 4 weeks later. Nephrectomy followed 15 Gy stereotactic body radiation by 4 weeks. After SBRT, blood was collected at 2 and 4 weeks, plus baseline. Germline-derived CDR1 and CDR2 are SGHNT and YENEEA. The ends lost 1 base at V and 9 bases at J; junction bases unmatched: 12. CDR3 length equals 16 residues.

The sample was blood, taken from a patient whose treatment included radiotherapy and nephrectomy. The sequence was obtained from a woman aged 55-70 years with renal cell carcinoma. The rearrangement joins TRBV11-3 to TRBJ2-1, with 7 bases lining up with TRBD1. CDR3: CASSLGPRDSVGEQFF. The DNA of the CDR3 is TGTGCCAGCAGCTTAGGACCCCGGGACAGCGTCGGTGAGCAGTTCTTC.